Presented here are 7 T cell receptor beta chains from one specimen sequenced in a study of T cells in Graves' hyperthyroidism and ophthalmopathy. RNA transcripts gave rise to amplified TCR beta CDR3 regions. First-round RT-PCR of the TCR CDR3 relied on the HTBI primer set. In TCRdb, the multiplex PCR reads were re-called with MiXCR into one record per CDR3 protein. The table has 240,000 or so distinct CDR3 sequences, around 15% seen once. The sequencing input was blood. All receptors come from a woman aged 18 to 35 with Graves' ophthalmopathy.

The sample holds many counts of this clonotype. This rearrangement joins TRBV12-3 or TRBV12-4 to TRBJ1-2, with unresolved D. The length of the CDR3 is 13 residues. The V end was cut by 7 bases, the J end by 8 bases, with 17 bases between. CDR3 region: CASTLGSRGGYTF. CDR3 DNA sequence: TGTGCCAGCACTTTGGGATCCCGCGGGGGCTACACCTTC.

This clonotype was seen at least ten times. The chain couples TRBV14 to TRBJ1-1; unclear D gene. This CDR3 contains 15 residues. The ends were cut back, 0 bases at V and 0 bases at J, with 8 bases in the middle. Germline CDR1 is SGHDN and CDR2 is FVKESK. Written as DNA, the CDR3 is TGTGCCAGCAGCCAAGATCAGGAGGTGAACACTGAAGCTTTCTTT. It specifies CASSQDQEVNTEAFF. Combining the CDR3 with reference TRBV14 and TRBJ1-1 gives the whole variable domain EAGVTQFPSHSVIEKGQTVTLRCDPISGHDNLYWYRRVMGKEIKFLLHFVKESKQDESGMPNNRFLAERTGGTYSTLKVQPAELEDSGVYFCASSQDQEVNTEAFFGQGTRLTVV.

The genes are TRBV15 and TRBJ2-1; 8 bases are shared with TRBD1. The trim removed 3 bases at V and 8 bases at J, leaving 12 bases unmatched. This CDR3 is 16 amino acids long. CDR1 is LNHNV and CDR2 is YYDKDF in the germline V gene (reference sequence). The CDR3 sequence: CATSRSRTGSFDEQFF. For the CDR3, the DNA is TGTGCCACCAGCAGGAGCCGGACAGGGAGCTTTGATGAGCAGTTCTTC.

This clonotype was counted at least ten times. The rearrangement uses TRBV2 and TRBJ1-5; D gene ambiguous. The length of the CDR3 is 14 residues. Germline V gene sequence: CDR1 SNHLY, CDR2 FYNNEI. V lost 3 bases to trimming and J lost 0 bases, with 6 bases between them. CDR3 in amino acids: CASSEYNSNQPQHF. The DNA of the CDR3 is TGTGCCAGCAGTGAGTATAATAGCAATCAGCCCCAGCATTTT.

This sequence joins TRBV5-6 and TRBJ2-5; 12 bases agree with TRBD1. The trim removed 4 bases at V and 5 bases at J, leaving 3 bases unmatched. The V gene's germline CDR1 is SGHDT and CDR2 YYEEEE. The CDR3 loop spans 14 amino acids. The CDR3 DNA is TGTGCCAGCAGCCGGGACAGGGGGCATGAGACCCAGTACTTC. Translating it yields CASSRDRGHETQYF.

The genes are TRBV28 and TRBJ1-1; D is possibly TRBD1 (6 bases). V dropped 3 bases and J dropped 5 bases, with 13 bases sitting between them. The V gene's germline CDR1 is MDHEN and CDR2 SYDVKM. The CDR3 length is 14 residues. CDR3 in amino acids: CASSLRQRGTEAFF. The CDR3 region has the DNA TGTGCCAGCAGTTTGCGACAGAGGGGGACTGAAGCTTTCTTT.

This clonotype was observed many times. The chain links TRBV6-5 to TRBJ2-3, with D tentatively TRBD1 (5 bases). CDR1 is MNHEY and CDR2 is SVGAGI in the germline V gene. V was trimmed by 2 bases and J by 0 bases, leaving 6 bases between them. The CDR3 extends over 14 amino acids. DNA for the CDR3: TGTGCCAGCAGTTACCAGGGAAGCACAGATACGCAGTATTTT. Protein: CASSYQGSTDTQYF.